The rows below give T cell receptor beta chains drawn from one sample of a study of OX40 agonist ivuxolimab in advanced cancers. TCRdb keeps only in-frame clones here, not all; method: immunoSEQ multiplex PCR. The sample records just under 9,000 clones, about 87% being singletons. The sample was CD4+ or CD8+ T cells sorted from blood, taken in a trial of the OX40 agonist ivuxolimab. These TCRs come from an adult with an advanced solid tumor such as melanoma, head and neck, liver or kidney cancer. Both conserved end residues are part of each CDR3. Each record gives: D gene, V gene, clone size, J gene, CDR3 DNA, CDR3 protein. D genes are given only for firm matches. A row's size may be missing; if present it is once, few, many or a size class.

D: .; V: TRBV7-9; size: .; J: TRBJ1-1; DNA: TGTGCCAGCAGCTTGCACGGAGACATGAACACTGAAGCTTTCTTT; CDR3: CASSLHGDMNTEAFF
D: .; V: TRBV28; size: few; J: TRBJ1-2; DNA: TGTGCCAGCAGTTTATCCCCGACGGGTTATGGCTACACCTTC; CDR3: CASSLSPTGYGYTF
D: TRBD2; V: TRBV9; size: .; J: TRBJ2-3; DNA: TGTGCCAGCAGCGGTCTAGCGGGGGGGCGCACAGATACGCAGTATTTT; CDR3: CASSGLAGGRTDTQYF
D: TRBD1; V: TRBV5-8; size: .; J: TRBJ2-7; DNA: TGTGCCAGCGAGGACAGGGATTTCTACGAGCAGTACTTC; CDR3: CASEDRDFYEQYF
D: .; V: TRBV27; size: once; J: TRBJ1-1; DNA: TGTGCCAGCAGTTTAGCTGGGGGCACTGAAGCTTTCTTT; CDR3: CASSLAGGTEAFF
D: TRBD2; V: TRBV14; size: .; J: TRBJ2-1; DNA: TGTGCCAGCAGCCAAGTGGGGCTAGCGGGACTAAGCGAGCAGTTCTTC; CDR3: CASSQVGLAGLSEQFF
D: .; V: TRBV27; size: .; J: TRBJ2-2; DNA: TGTGCCAGCAGGGGCCGAGGCTACACCGGGGAGCTGTTTTTT; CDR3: CASRGRGYTGELFF
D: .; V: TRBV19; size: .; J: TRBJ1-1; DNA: TGTGCCAGTAGTATAGACAGGCCCGACTTTGACACTGAAGCTTTCTTT; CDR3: CASSIDRPDFDTEAFF
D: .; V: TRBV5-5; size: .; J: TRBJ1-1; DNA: TGTGCCAGCAGCCCGGGGCTCCCCGAGGCTTTCTTT; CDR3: CASSPGLPEAFF
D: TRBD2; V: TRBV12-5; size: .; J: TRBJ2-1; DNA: TGTGCTAGTGGTTTGGAGACTAGCGGGAGTGATGAGCAGTTCTTC; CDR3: CASGLETSGSDEQFF
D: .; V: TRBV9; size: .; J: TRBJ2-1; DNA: TGTGCCAGCAGCGTTAGACAGGAGCACAATGAGCAGTTCTTC; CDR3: CASSVRQEHNEQFF
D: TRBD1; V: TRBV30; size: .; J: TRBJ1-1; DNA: TGTGCCTGGAGTGCCGGGACAGGGCACACTGAAGCTTTCTTT; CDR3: CAWSAGTGHTEAFF
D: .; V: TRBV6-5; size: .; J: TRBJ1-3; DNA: TGTGCCAGCAGTAAGGGACAAATCTCTGGAAACGCCATATATTTT; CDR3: CASSKGQISGNAIYF
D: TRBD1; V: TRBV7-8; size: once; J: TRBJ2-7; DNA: TGTGCCAGCAGCTTAACCTCAGGGGGAATCTACGAGCAGTACTTC; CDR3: CASSLTSGGIYEQYF
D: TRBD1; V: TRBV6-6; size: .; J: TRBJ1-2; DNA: TGTGCCAGCAGCCCTCGACAGGGCGGTGGCTACACCTTC; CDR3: CASSPRQGGGYTF
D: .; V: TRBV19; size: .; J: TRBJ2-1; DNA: TGTGCCAGTAGTATTGGCTGGAATGAGCAGTTCTTC; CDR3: CASSIGWNEQFF
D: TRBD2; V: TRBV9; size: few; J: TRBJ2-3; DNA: TGTGCCAGCAGCATTGCCGGGGGGGCCGTGGCAGATACGCAGTATTTT; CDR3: CASSIAGGAVADTQYF
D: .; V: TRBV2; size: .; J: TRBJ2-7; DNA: TGTGCCAGCAGGACAGGTTCCTACGAGCAGTACTTC; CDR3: CASRTGSYEQYF
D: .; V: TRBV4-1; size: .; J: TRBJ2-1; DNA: TGCGCCAGCAGCCCCCCCGGGAAGGGAACCTACAATGAGCAGTTCTTC; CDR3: CASSPPGKGTYNEQFF
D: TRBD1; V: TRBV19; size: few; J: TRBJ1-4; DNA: TGTGCCAGTAGCTACGATCTCCGGGACAGGACCCTTGCAACTAATGAAAAACTGTTTTTT; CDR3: CASSYDLRDRTLATNEKLFF
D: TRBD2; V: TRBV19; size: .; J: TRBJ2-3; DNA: TGTGCCAGTAAGATTAGCGGGGGGCCACCAGATACGCAGTATTTT; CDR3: CASKISGGPPDTQYF
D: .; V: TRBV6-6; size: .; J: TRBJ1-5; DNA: TGTGCCAGCAGTTATAGGGGGTACAATCAGCCCCAGCATTTT; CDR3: CASSYRGYNQPQHF
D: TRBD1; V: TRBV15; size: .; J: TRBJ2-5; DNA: TGTGCCACCAGCAGAGATTCCCAGACAGGGTTCGCCGAGACCCAGTACTTC; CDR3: CATSRDSQTGFAETQYF
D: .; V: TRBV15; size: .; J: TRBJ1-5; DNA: TGTGCCACCAGCAGAGGAGTCGGGGAAGAGGGCAATCAGCCCCAGCATTTT; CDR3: CATSRGVGEEGNQPQHF
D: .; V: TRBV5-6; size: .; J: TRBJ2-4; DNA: TGTGCCAGCAGCCGTGAAGGGACAATTCTAAACATTCAGTACTTC; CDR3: CASSREGTILNIQYF
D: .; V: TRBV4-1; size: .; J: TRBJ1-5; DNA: TGCGCCAGCAGCCAAGGGGGGAACCAGGGAGGAAATCAGCCCCAGCATTTT; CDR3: CASSQGGNQGGNQPQHF
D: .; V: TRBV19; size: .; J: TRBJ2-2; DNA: TGTGCCAGTACCCCGGATGGCCCCGGGGAGCTGTTTTTT; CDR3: CASTPDGPGELFF
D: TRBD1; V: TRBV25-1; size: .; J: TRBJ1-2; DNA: TGTGCCAGCAGTGATCCAAGGACAGGGGGCGCGGGTTGGGGCTACACCTTC; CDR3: CASSDPRTGGAGWGYTF
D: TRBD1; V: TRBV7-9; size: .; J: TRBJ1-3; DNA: TGTGCCAGCAGCCGAAATCAGGGGGCTGGAAACACCATATATTTT; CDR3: CASSRNQGAGNTIYF
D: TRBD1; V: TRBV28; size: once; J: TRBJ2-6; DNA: TGTGCCAGCAGTGCAGGGGGCTCTGGGGCCAACGTCCTGACTTTC; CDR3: CASSAGGSGANVLTF
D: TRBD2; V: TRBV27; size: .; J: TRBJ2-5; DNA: TGTGCCAGCAGTTTAGGGACTAGCGGGAGCCAGACCCAGTACTTC; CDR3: CASSLGTSGSQTQYF
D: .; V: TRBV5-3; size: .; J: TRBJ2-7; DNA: TGTGCCAGCAATGGGGACTCCCCCTACGAGCAGTACTTC; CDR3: CASNGDSPYEQYF
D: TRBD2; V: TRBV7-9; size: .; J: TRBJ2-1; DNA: TGTGCCACCCTGGATAGCGGGAGCTCGTATGAGCAGTTCTTC; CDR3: CATLDSGSSYEQFF
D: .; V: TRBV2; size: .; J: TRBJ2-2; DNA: TGTGCCAGTAACGAACGGGGGGCAGGGTATAACACCGGGGAGCTGTTTTTT; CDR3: CASNERGAGYNTGELFF
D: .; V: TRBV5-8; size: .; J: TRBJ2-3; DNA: TGTGCCAGCACCCCTTTAAGGGGACCCACAGATACGCAGTATTTT; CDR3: CASTPLRGPTDTQYF
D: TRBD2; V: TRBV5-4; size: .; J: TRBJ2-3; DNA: TGTGCCAGCAGCCTAGGACTAGCGGGGGTCACAGATACGCAGTATTTT; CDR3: CASSLGLAGVTDTQYF
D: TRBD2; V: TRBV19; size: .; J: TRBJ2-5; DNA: TGTGCCAGTAGTAAGCCCGGGGGGTTAGAAGAGACCCAGTACTTC; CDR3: CASSKPGGLEETQYF
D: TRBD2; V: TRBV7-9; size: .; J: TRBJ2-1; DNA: TGTGCCAGCAGCCTAGGGAGCGGGAGGTACAATGAGCAGTTCTTC; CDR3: CASSLGSGRYNEQFF
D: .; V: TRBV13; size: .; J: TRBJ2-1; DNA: TGTGCCAGCAGCCCGGAGAGGAGGAATGAGCAGTTCTTC; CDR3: CASSPERRNEQFF
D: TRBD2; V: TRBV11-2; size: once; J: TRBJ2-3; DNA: TGTGCCAGCAGCACCGGGACTAGCGGACCCTACACAGATACGCAGTATTTT; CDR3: CASSTGTSGPYTDTQYF
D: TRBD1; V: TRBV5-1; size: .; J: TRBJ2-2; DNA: TGCGCCAGCAGCTCAGCCGGGACAGGGGGCACCGGGGAGCTGTTTTTT; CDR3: CASSSAGTGGTGELFF
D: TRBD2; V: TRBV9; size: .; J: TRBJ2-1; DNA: TGTGCCAGCAGCGTAGCGGCTAGCGGGGGGGCATCTAATGAGCAGTTCTTC; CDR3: CASSVAASGGASNEQFF
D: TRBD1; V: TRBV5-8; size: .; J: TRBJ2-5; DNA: TGTGCCAGCGGACAGGGTGGGGAGACCCAGTACTTC; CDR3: CASGQGGETQYF
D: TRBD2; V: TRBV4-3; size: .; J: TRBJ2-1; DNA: TGCGCCAGCAGCCAAGCCCTCTTTACTAGCGGGGTCGACAATGAGCAGTTCTTC; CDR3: CASSQALFTSGVDNEQFF
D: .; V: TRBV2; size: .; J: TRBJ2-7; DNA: TGTGCCAGCAGTGAAGCTTTATACGAGCAGTACTTC; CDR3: CASSEALYEQYF
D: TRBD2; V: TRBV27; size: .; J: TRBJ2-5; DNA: TGTGCCAGCAGTTCCCCCGGGACTAAGGAGACCCAGTACTTC; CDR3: CASSSPGTKETQYF
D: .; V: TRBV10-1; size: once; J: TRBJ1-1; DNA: TGCGCCAGCAGGGTGACGATACCTGAAGCTTTCTTT; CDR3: CASRVTIPEAFF
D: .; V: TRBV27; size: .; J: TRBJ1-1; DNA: TGTGCCAGCAGCGGGGGGGCACTGAACACTGAAGCTTTCTTT; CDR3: CASSGGALNTEAFF
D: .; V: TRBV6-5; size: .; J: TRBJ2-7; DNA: TGTGCCAGCAGTTACTCGGGTTGGGAGCAGTACTTC; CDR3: CASSYSGWEQYF
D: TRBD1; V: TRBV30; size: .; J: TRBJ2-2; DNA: TGTGCCTGGAGAGACAGGGGGAACACCGGGGAGCTGTTTTTT; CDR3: CAWRDRGNTGELFF
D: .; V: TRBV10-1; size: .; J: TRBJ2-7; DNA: TGCGCCAGTCCCGAGGGTGCTACACCCTCCGACGAGCAGTACTTC; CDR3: CASPEGATPSDEQYF
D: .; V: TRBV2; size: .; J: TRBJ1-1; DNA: TGTGCCAGCGGAAGTAACACTGAAGCTTTCTTT; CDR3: CASGSNTEAFF
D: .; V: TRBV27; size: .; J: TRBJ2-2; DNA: TGTGCCAGCAGAACACCGGGGGCCGCCGTTATGAACACCGGGGAGCTGTTTTTT; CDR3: CASRTPGAAVMNTGELFF
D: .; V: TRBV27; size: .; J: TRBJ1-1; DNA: TGTGCCAGCAGTTTCGGTCAGACGAACACTGAAGCTTTCTTT; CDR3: CASSFGQTNTEAFF
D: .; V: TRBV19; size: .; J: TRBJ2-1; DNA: TGTGCCAGTAGTATTCGGATAGGACAGTCCTACAATGAGCAGTTCTTC; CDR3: CASSIRIGQSYNEQFF
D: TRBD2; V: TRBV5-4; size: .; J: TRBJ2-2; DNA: TGTGCCAGCAGCTTGGTTGGGACTAGCGGGGGGGCCTACACCGGGGAGCTGTTTTTT; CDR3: CASSLVGTSGGAYTGELFF
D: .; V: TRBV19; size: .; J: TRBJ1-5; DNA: TGTGCCAGTACCCATGGTGGGCTACCTCAGGTCCAGCCCCAGCATTTT; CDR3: CASTHGGLPQVQPQHF
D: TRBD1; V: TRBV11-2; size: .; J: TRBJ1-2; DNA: TGTGCCAGCAGCATACGGGGACAGTTGGTCTATGGCTACACCTTC; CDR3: CASSIRGQLVYGYTF
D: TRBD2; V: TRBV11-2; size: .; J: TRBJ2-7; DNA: TGTGCCAGCAGCTCCGTTAGCGGGTCCTCCTACGAGCAGTACTTC; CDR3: CASSSVSGSSYEQYF
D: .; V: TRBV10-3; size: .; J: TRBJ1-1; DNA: TGTGCCATCAGGACAGATAAACTTGAAGCTTTCTTT; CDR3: CAIRTDKLEAFF